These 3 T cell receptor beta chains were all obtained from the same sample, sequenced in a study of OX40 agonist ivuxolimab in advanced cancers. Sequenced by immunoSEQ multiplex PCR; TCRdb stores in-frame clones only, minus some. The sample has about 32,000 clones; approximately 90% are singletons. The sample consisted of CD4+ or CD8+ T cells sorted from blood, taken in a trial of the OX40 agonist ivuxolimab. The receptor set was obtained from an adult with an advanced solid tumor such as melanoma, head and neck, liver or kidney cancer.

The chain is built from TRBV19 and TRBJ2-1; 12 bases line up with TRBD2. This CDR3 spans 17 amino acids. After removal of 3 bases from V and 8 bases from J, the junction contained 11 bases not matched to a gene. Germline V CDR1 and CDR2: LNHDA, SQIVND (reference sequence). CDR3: CASSMASGGAILYEQFF. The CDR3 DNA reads TGTGCCAGTAGTATGGCTAGCGGGGGGGCCATTTTATATGAGCAGTTCTTC.

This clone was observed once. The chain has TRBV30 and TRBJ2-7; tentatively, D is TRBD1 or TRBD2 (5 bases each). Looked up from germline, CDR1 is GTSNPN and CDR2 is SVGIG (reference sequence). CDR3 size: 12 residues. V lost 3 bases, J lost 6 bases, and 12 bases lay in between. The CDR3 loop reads CAWSPPGGEQYF. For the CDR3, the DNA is TGTGCCTGGAGCCCGCCTGGGGGCGAGCAGTACTTC.

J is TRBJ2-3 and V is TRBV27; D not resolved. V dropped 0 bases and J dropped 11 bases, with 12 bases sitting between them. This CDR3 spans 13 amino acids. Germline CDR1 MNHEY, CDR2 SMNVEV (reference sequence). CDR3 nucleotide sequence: TGTGCCAGCAGTTTATCGGGGAACCACGGGCAGTATTTT. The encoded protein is CASSLSGNHGQYF.